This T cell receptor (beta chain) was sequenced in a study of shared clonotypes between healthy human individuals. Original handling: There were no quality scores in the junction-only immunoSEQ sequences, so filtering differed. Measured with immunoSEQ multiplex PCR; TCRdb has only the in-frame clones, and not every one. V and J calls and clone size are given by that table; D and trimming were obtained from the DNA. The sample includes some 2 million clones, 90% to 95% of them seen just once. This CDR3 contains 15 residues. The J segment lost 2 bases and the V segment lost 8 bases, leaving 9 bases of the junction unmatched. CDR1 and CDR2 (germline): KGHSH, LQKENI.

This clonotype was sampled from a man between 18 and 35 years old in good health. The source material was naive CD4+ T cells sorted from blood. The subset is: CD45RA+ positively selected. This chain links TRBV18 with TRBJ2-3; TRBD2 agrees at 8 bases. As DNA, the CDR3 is TGTGCCAGCGCTGTGGGACTAGGGAACACAGATACGCAGTATTTT. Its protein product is CASAVGLGNTDTQYF.